These 27 T cell receptor beta chains share one sample of origin, sequenced in a study of cytomegalovirus exposure and HLA in healthy donors. PCR was performed using 60 Vbeta and 13 Jbeta primers. Profiled with immunoSEQ multiplex PCR; TCRdb holds only in-frame clones, not every one. The data contain tens of thousands of clones, around 79% of them singletons. The sequenced material came from PBMCs. These receptors were obtained from a woman aged 40 to 55 in good health and CMV-seropositive.

The chain couples TRBV5-1 to TRBJ1-1; 8 bases line up with TRBD1. The CDR3 totals 15 residues. Germline CDR1 SGHRS, CDR2 YFSETQ. Trimming cost V 0 bases and J 1 base; bases outside gene matches: 2. The CDR3 loop reads CASSLVDRGNTEAFF. The CDR3 bases are TGCGCCAGCAGCTTGGTCGACAGGGGGAACACTGAAGCTTTCTTT.

This chain links TRBV7-5 with TRBJ2-1; the listed D gene, TRBD2, was not tested against the DNA. TRBV7-5 is given as a pseudogene. The CDR3 loop spans 19 amino acids. The DNA of the CDR3 is TGTGCCAGAAGCAAAACCCCAAATAGCGGGAGGGCGACGTGGAATGAGCAGTTCTTC. This gives the protein CARSKTPNSGRATWNEQFF.

V gene TRBV5-6 combines with J gene TRBJ2-7; TRBD1 matches 8 bases. The germline V gene has CDR1 SGHDT and CDR2 YYEEEE. V trimming: 4 bases; J trimming: 3 bases; junction bases outside the gene matches: 6. The CDR3 totals 14 residues. DNA for the CDR3: TGTGCCAGCAGCGTGGGACAGGCCGACTACGAGCAGTACTTC. Encoded protein: CASSVGQADYEQYF. The whole variable domain, filled in from reference TRBV5-6 and TRBJ2-7, reads DAGVTQSPTHLIKTRGQQVTLRCSPKSGHDTVSWYQQALGQGPQFIFQYYEEEERQRGNFPDRFSGHQFPNYSSELNVNALLLGDSALYLCASSVGQADYEQYFGPGTRLTVT.

The chain has TRBV11-2 and TRBJ1-2, with 8 bases fitting TRBD1. The ends lost 4 bases at V and 5 bases at J; junction bases unmatched: 6. The CDR3 is 14 residues long. Germline V gene data show CDR1 as SGHAT and CDR2 as FQNNGV. The CDR3 sequence is CASSSGQGRYGYTF. The CDR3 DNA is TGTGCCAGCAGCTCTGGACAGGGCCGATATGGCTACACCTTC.

The rearrangement links TRBV6-1 to TRBJ1-1; maybe TRBD1 (6 bases). The V end was cut by 2 bases, the J end by 0 bases, with 19 bases between. The germline gives CDR1 MNHNS, CDR2 SASEGT. The CDR3 is 18 residues long. CDR3 loop: CASSEMGVPGVVNTEAFF. In DNA form, the CDR3 reads TGTGCCAGCAGTGAAATGGGAGTACCAGGGGTGGTGAACACTGAAGCTTTCTTT.

V and J are TRBV7-9 and TRBJ2-3; TRBD2 matches 9 bases. Trimming at V came to 5 bases and at J to 1 base, leaving 16 bases not matched to a gene. This CDR3 comprises 19 residues. Germline V gene data show CDR1 as SEHNR and CDR2 as FQNEAQ (reference sequence). CDR3 in amino acids: CASSGAGLAGLVRTDTQYF. The DNA of the CDR3 is TGTGCCAGCAGCGGCGCTGGGCTAGCGGGACTGGTGCGCACAGATACGCAGTATTTT.

In DNA, the CDR3 is TGTGCCAGCAGTTTCACCTCCCCGGGGGATGGCTACACCTTC. Amino acids: CASSFTSPGDGYTF. The rearrangement links TRBV27 to TRBJ1-2; D might be TRBD1 (5 bases). The germline CDR1 and CDR2 sequences are MNHEY and SMNVEV (reference sequence). Trimming removed 3 bases at V and 6 bases at J, with 14 bases between. The CDR3 is made up of 14 amino acids.

V gene TRBV4-2 combines with J gene TRBJ1-1, with 10 bases matching TRBD1. CDR3 length: 15 amino acids. J was trimmed by 5 bases and V by 7 bases; bases with no gene match: 10. CDR1 is LGHNA, CDR2 YNFKEQ, per germline. The CDR3 region has the DNA TGTGCCAGCAAGAAAATGGGGACAGGGGCTACTGAAGCTTTCTTT. Protein: CASKKMGTGATEAFF.

The V and J genes are TRBV5-1 and TRBJ1-1; D perhaps matches TRBD1 (6 bases). V was shortened by 4 bases and J by 1 base, with 17 bases between the two germline ends. The CDR3 loop spans 16 amino acids. Germline assignment: CDR1 SGHRS and CDR2 YFSETQ. As DNA, the CDR3 is TGCGCCAGCAGCCTTGACTACAGGGCGGGGAACACTGAAGCTTTCTTT. Protein sequence: CASSLDYRAGNTEAFF.

This clone appeared a single time. This chain joins TRBV2 and TRBJ2-1; tentative D call: TRBD2 (6 bases). This CDR3 is built from 14 residues. Germline CDR1 is SNHLY and CDR2 is FYNNEI. V dropped 4 bases and J dropped 10 bases, with 17 bases sitting between them. The CDR3 is CASSGSALALEQFF. The DNA of the CDR3 is TGTGCCAGCAGTGGGTCCGCCCTAGCGCTAGAGCAGTTCTTC.

This clone is a singleton in its sample. The chain couples TRBV29-1 to TRBJ2-7, with unresolved D. This CDR3 is 12 amino acids long. Germline V gives CDR1 SQVTM, CDR2 ANQGSEA. The V gene lost 7 bases and the J gene lost 7 bases, with 17 bases spanning the gap. The CDR3 loop is CSAAMAGIEQYF. The CDR3 DNA reads TGCAGCGCCGCCATGGCAGGAATTGAGCAGTACTTC.

This clone was seen only a few times. V and J are TRBV4-3 and TRBJ2-3, with a possible D match to TRBD1 (6 bases). The CDR3 is 20 amino acids. The germline CDR1 and CDR2 sequences are LGHNA and YSLEER. Trimming took 1 base from V and 1 from J, leaving 24 bases between them. The CDR3 nucleotides are TGCGCCAGCAGCCAAGGGGTTTGGGGACACACAGACCTGGGCACAGATACGCAGTATTTT. Amino acid sequence: CASSQGVWGHTDLGTDTQYF.

The chain has TRBV7-9 and TRBJ2-3, with TRBD2 matching over 9 bases. V lost 5 bases and J lost 4; bases outside the gene matches: 10. Germline V gene lookup returns CDR1 SEHNR and CDR2 FQNEAQ (reference sequence). There are 16 residues in the CDR3. The CDR3 loop reads CASSQRGGRESDTQYF. In nucleotides, the CDR3 is TGTGCCAGCAGCCAACGGGGCGGGAGGGAGTCAGATACGCAGTATTTT.

The V and J genes are TRBV28 and TRBJ1-2; D is perhaps TRBD1 (5 bases). The ends were cut back, 5 bases at V and 7 bases at J, with 17 bases in the middle. Germline CDR1 MDHEN, CDR2 SYDVKM. There are 14 residues in the CDR3. For the CDR3, the DNA is TGTGCCAGCAGTCCCGGAGGGGAAGGGGCTGGCTACACCTTC. Translation: CASSPGGEGAGYTF.

The rearrangement joins TRBV27 to TRBJ2-3; TRBD1 matches 10 bases. The CDR3 length is 17 residues. Germline V gene sequence: CDR1 MNHEY, CDR2 SMNVEV (reference sequence). The J segment lost 3 bases and the V segment lost 3 bases, leaving 9 bases of the junction unmatched. CDR3 bases: TGTGCCAGCAGTTTTCTAGACAGGGGGCGAGGAACAGATACGCAGTATTTT. Amino acids: CASSFLDRGRGTDTQYF.

The chain has TRBV10-1 and TRBJ2-3; 9 nucleotides align to TRBD1. V lost 3 bases, J lost 4 bases, and 11 bases stayed unmatched. Germline CDR1 is WNHNN and CDR2 is SYGVQD (reference sequence). CDR3 length: 17 amino acids. This CDR3 is CASSDGLRTGVADTQYF. In DNA, the CDR3 is TGCGCCAGCAGTGACGGGCTCCGGACAGGGGTCGCAGATACGCAGTATTTT.

The chain uses TRBV5-1 and TRBJ1-1; D call uncertain. Per germline, CDR1 SGHRS and CDR2 YFSETQ. V dropped 1 base and J dropped 2 bases, with 6 bases sitting between them. This CDR3 spans 13 amino acids. This CDR3 reads CASSLPTNTEAFF. The CDR3 region has the DNA TGCGCCAGCAGCTTGCCCACTAACACTGAAGCTTTCTTT.

V usage is TRBV10-2 and J usage is TRBJ1-5; no clear D gene. The V end was cut by 4 bases, the J end by 0 bases, with 7 bases between. Per the germline V gene, CDR1 is WSHSY and CDR2 is SAAADI. This CDR3 contains 14 residues. CDR3 amino acids: CASSATDSNQPQHF. The CDR3 DNA sequence: TGCGCCAGCAGTGCCACAGATAGCAATCAGCCCCAGCATTTT.

The V gene is TRBV6-6, the J gene TRBJ2-7; D is ambiguous. The CDR3 is 16 residues long. Trimming pared 2 bases from V and 2 bases from J, leaving 16 bases between. Germline assignment: CDR1 MNHNY and CDR2 SVGAGI (reference sequence). The CDR3 sequence is CASSYPTSLTPYEQYF. DNA of the CDR3: TGTGCCAGCAGTTACCCTACCTCGCTCACGCCCTACGAGCAGTACTTC.

The CDR3 nucleotides are TGCGCCAGCAGCCCAGGCAGGACTAGCGGGAGGGCCTCGGCTAAGGAGCAGTTCTTC. Amino acid sequence: CASSPGRTSGRASAKEQFF. The gene calls are TRBV5-1 and TRBJ2-1; 15 nucleotides line up with TRBD2. Germline values: CDR1 SGHRS, CDR2 YFSETQ. V lost 4 bases, J lost 10 bases, and 18 bases stayed unmatched. The CDR3 consists of 19 residues.

The chain couples TRBV5-1 to TRBJ2-5; tentatively, D is TRBD1 (5 bases). V shed 0 bases and J shed 2 bases, with 17 bases lying between them. CDR3 length equals 17 residues. Germline V lookup: CDR1 SGHRS, CDR2 YFSETQ. CDR3 in DNA: TGCGCCAGCAGCTTGGGGGGCGTGGTGGGATCTCAAGAGACCCAGTACTTC. Its protein is CASSLGGVVGSQETQYF.

The rearrangement uses TRBV5-6 and TRBJ1-4; 8 nucleotides align to TRBD1. The V segment lost 4 bases and the J segment 5 bases; nucleotides outside the gene matches: 13. CDR1 is SGHDT, CDR2 YYEEEE, per germline. The CDR3 sequence is 17 residues long. Here the CDR3 DNA reads TGTGCCAGCAGCCCACAAACAGGGGGGGCACGGAATGAAAAACTGTTTTTT. Its protein is CASSPQTGGARNEKLFF.

CDR3 in amino acids: CASSFQGVYVGAFF. The CDR3 region has the DNA TGTGCCAGCAGTTTCCAAGGGGTTTACGTGGGAGCTTTCTTT. This sequence joins TRBV28 and TRBJ1-1, with a weak D call TRBD1 (5 bases). The CDR3 extends over 14 amino acids. The V end lost 3 bases, the J end lost 10 bases, and 18 bases lay between the germline ends. CDR1 and CDR2 (germline): MDHEN, SYDVKM.

The gene calls are TRBV10-3 and TRBJ1-4, with TRBD1 matching over 7 bases. CDR1 and CDR2 (germline): ENHRY, SYGVKD. J was trimmed by 4 bases and V by 3 bases; bases with no gene match: 11. The CDR3 extends over 17 amino acids. CDR3 sequence: CAISETSGTEYNEKLFF. The CDR3 DNA reads as TGTGCCATCAGTGAAACCTCCGGGACAGAATATAATGAAAAACTGTTTTTT.

This clone was picked up a small number of times. The V and J genes are TRBV15 and TRBJ1-5; D may be TRBD1 (5 bases). The ends were cut back, 6 bases at V and 1 base at J, with 13 bases in the middle. The germline CDR1 and CDR2 sequences are LNHNV and YYDKDF (reference sequence). The CDR3 extends over 15 amino acids. CDR3 loop: CATSQGGKSNQPQHF. The CDR3 nucleotides are TGTGCCACCAGTCAGGGAGGGAAGAGCAATCAGCCCCAGCATTTT. The full variable domain, its missing parts supplied by reference TRBV15 and TRBJ1-5, is DAMVIQNPRYQVTQFGKPVTLSCSQTLNHNVMYWYQQKSSQAPKLLFHYYDKDFNNEADTPDNFQSRRPNTSFCFLDIRSPGLGDTAMYLCATSQGGKSNQPQHFGDGTRLSIL.

The table lists this clone with a few counts. The rearrangement joins TRBV11-2 to TRBJ2-5; 9 bases are a match to TRBD2. The junction had 9 bases not matched to a gene; V was cut back by 6 bases and J by 4 bases. This CDR3 comprises 15 residues. Germline-derived CDR1 and CDR2 are SGHAT and FQNNGV. In DNA form, the CDR3 reads TGTGCCAGCAGTTACTGGGCGGGGGGGGGAGAGACCCAGTACTTC. It translates to CASSYWAGGGETQYF.

CDR3 residues: CSVQGQGAIKKAFF. The CDR3 coding sequence is TGCAGCGTCCAAGGACAGGGGGCTATAAAGAAAGCTTTCTTT. The chain has TRBV29-1 and TRBJ1-1; 11 bases fit TRBD1. The CDR3 contains 14 residues. After removal of 6 bases from V and 9 bases from J, the junction contained 12 bases not matched to a gene. Germline CDR1 reads SQVTM; CDR2 reads ANQGSEA.